The sequence of this T cell receptor beta chain was determined in a study of T cells in Graves' hyperthyroidism and ophthalmopathy. This clonotype was detected a few times. The TCR beta CDR3 regions underwent amplification using RNA transcripts as the source. HTBI primers were used for first-round RT-PCR of the TCR CDR3. TCRdb re-analysed the multiplex PCR reads in MiXCR, keeping a single row per CDR3 protein. Altogether around 300,000 distinct CDR3 sequences are present, roughly 20% being singletons, with the ten largest covering roughly 60%. The sequence came from a man aged 25 to 40 with Graves' ophthalmopathy. Sequencing used blood.

DNA for the CDR3: TGTGCCAGTCAAGCGGGAGGGAAACAAGAGACCCAGTACTTC. Its protein product is CASQAGGKQETQYF. The genes are TRBV12-3 or TRBV12-4 and TRBJ2-5; TRBD2 matches 10 bases. V dropped 9 bases and J dropped 2; count of bases not matched to a gene: 6. This CDR3 region has 14 residues.